The entry below describes one TCR beta chain. The antigen is unknown. The CDR3 is cut off 3 residues early in the read; its end comes from the germline J gene. Trimming pared 6 bases from V and 6 bases from J, leaving 9 bases between. CDR1 and CDR2 from the germline V gene are SNHLY and FYNNEI. This CDR3 is 11 amino acids long. This specimen belongs to a study of T cell clonality in common variable immunodeficiency. Repertoires were generated with immunoSEQ multiplex PCR, while TCRdb's copy carries only in-frame clones and drops some. The sample presents over 30,000 clones, none singletons. Study-level points and caveats: Common variable immunodeficiency TCR beta sequences reportedly had fewer deletions and N-nucleotide insertions. Fewer TCRbeta clones were shared among CVID subjects than controls.

The gene calls are TRBV2 and TRBJ2-7, with D possibly TRBD1 on 6 matching bases. The sequencing input was peripheral blood mononuclear cells. This clonotype was obtained from a human donor with common variable immunodeficiency. The chain's CDR3 is CASRPQGEQYF. The DNA read from the CDR3 is TGTGCCAGCAGGCCACAGGGCGAG.